Following are 30 T cell receptor beta chains from one sample sequenced in a study of shared clonotypes between healthy human individuals. This table comes from immunoSEQ multiplex PCR, and its TCRdb copy is limited to in-frame clones, with some not included. The table includes a few hundred thousand clones, approximately 97% detected once. Sequencing used naive CD4+ T cells sorted from blood. Subset specified: CD45RA+ positively selected. The origin of the receptors is a woman aged 25-40 years in good health.

This chain uses TRBV10-1 with TRBJ1-1; a possible D gene is TRBD1 (6 bases). The ends were cut back, 6 bases at V and 2 bases at J, with 16 bases in the middle. Germline V CDR1 and CDR2: WNHNN, SYGVQD (reference sequence). The length of the CDR3 is 15 residues. CDR3 DNA sequence: TGCGCCAGCAGCCAGGGCGGGGGGCGCAACACTGAAGCTTTCTTT. Encoded protein: CASSQGGGRNTEAFF.

Here the CDR3 reads CASSPSPAAETQYF. CDR3 sequence (DNA): TGTGCCAGTAGCCCTAGTCCCGCCGCAGAGACCCAGTACTTC. V is TRBV19 and J is TRBJ2-5; D not certain. Trimming removed 6 bases from V and 4 bases from J, with 15 bases in between. Germline loops: CDR1 LNHDA, CDR2 SQIVND (reference sequence). The CDR3 totals 14 residues.

This chain links TRBV11-2 with TRBJ2-4; D is unclear. This CDR3 has 14 residues. Germline CDR1 is SGHAT and CDR2 is FQNNGV. Trimming took off 5 bases at V and 7 bases at J, with 15 bases between the two ends. The CDR3 region is CASSLLTLVNIQYF. In nucleotides, the CDR3 is TGTGCCAGCAGCCTTCTGACCTTGGTTAACATTCAGTACTTC.

The V gene is TRBV2, the J gene TRBJ1-1; 8 bases match TRBD1. Trimming took 7 bases from V and 1 from J; bases not matched to a gene: 5. Germline V lookup: CDR1 SNHLY, CDR2 FYNNEI. CDR3 size: 14 residues. CDR3 nucleotide sequence: TGTGCCAGCAACGGACAGGGCGGGAACACTGAAGCTTTCTTT. Translation gives CASNGQGGNTEAFF.

CDR3 protein: CASSEQGRAYGYTF. DNA of the CDR3: TGTGCCAGCAGTGAGCAGGGGAGGGCCTATGGCTACACCTTC. The chain combines TRBV6-1 with TRBJ1-2; TRBD1 might be the D (6 bases). Germline V lookup: CDR1 MNHNS, CDR2 SASEGT. This CDR3 comprises 14 residues. Deletions cut 3 bases from V and 4 bases from J, with 12 bases between.

The chain has TRBV29-1 and TRBJ2-3, with 8 bases identical to TRBD1. The germline V gene has CDR1 SQVTM and CDR2 ANQGSEA. The trim removed 4 bases at V and 8 bases at J, leaving 11 bases unmatched. This CDR3 is 14 amino acids long. The CDR3 reads CSVGQGATDGTQYF. CDR3 coding DNA: TGCAGCGTTGGGCAGGGGGCAACAGACGGTACGCAGTATTTT.

The chain has TRBV5-1 and TRBJ2-1; tentatively, D is TRBD2 (5 bases). This CDR3 region has 14 residues. With 4 bases removed from V and 5 bases from J, the gap between germline ends came to 13 bases. Germline V gene lookup returns CDR1 SGHRS and CDR2 YFSETQ. In DNA form, the CDR3 reads TGCGCCAGCAGCCCTTTGAGCGGAAACAATGAGCAGTTCTTC. This translates into CASSPLSGNNEQFF. The variable domain in full, completed from reference TRBV5-1 and TRBJ2-1, reads KAGVTQTPRYLIKTRGQQVTLSCSPISGHRSVSWYQQTPGQGLQFLFEYFSETQRNKGNFPGRFSGRQFSNSRSEMNVSTLELGDSALYLCASSPLSGNNEQFFGPGTRLTVL.

The V gene is TRBV15, the J gene TRBJ2-5; perhaps TRBD1 as D (6 bases). The germline V gene has CDR1 LNHNV and CDR2 YYDKDF (reference sequence). The CDR3 is made up of 15 amino acids. V lost 8 bases and J lost 2, with 18 bases in between. CDR3 in amino acids: CATSTGKLKQETQYF. The DNA of the CDR3 is TGTGCCACCTCGACAGGAAAGCTAAAACAAGAGACCCAGTACTTC.

The rearrangement joins TRBV10-2 to TRBJ1-5, with D unclear. This CDR3 region has 16 residues. Germline V gives CDR1 WSHSY, CDR2 SAAADI. With 2 bases removed from V and 3 bases from J, the gap between germline ends came to 14 bases. Here the CDR3 reads CASSEPLGPNNQPQHF. Written as DNA, the CDR3 is TGCGCCAGCAGTGAGCCGCTAGGACCCAACAATCAGCCCCAGCATTTT.

The rearrangement uses TRBV6-1 and TRBJ2-5; no clear D gene. Trimming stripped 5 bases from V and 1 base from J, with 11 bases between. Germline V CDR1 and CDR2: MNHNS, SASEGT. The CDR3 is 14 amino acids. CDR3 amino acids: CASSPRQSQETQYF. The DNA for the CDR3 is TGTGCCAGCAGTCCTCGGCAGTCCCAAGAGACCCAGTACTTC.

The gene calls are TRBV27 and TRBJ1-3; no clear D gene. Per the germline V gene, CDR1 is MNHEY and CDR2 is SMNVEV (reference sequence). The CDR3 covers 13 residues. Trimming took 6 bases from V and 4 from J, leaving 10 bases between them. CDR3 nucleotide sequence: TGTGCCAGCAGCCCGGGGAGAGGAAACACCATATATTTT. This gives the protein CASSPGRGNTIYF.

The genes are TRBV18 and TRBJ2-1; D possibly uses TRBD1 or TRBD2 (5 bases each). V was cut by 0 bases and J by 6 bases, with 12 bases left in between. This CDR3 is 15 amino acids long. In germline, CDR1 is KGHSH, CDR2 LQKENI. CDR3 nucleotide sequence: TGTGCCAGCTCACCACCGAACGGGGACCCCAATGAGCAGTTCTTC. Amino acid sequence: CASSPPNGDPNEQFF.

The rearrangement joins TRBV28 to TRBJ1-3, with a possible D match to TRBD1 (6 bases). The CDR3 contains 15 residues. The ends were cut back, 7 bases at V and 3 bases at J, with 16 bases in the middle. Looked up from germline, CDR1 is MDHEN and CDR2 is SYDVKM. DNA for the CDR3: TGTGCCAGCAACACTGCAGGGGCTAGTGGAAACACCATATATTTT. Protein: CASNTAGASGNTIYF.

The J gene is TRBJ2-1, the V gene TRBV11-2; D is ambiguous. Germline CDR1 reads SGHAT; CDR2 reads FQNNGV. Trimming removed 0 bases at V and 9 bases at J, with 3 bases between. This CDR3 has 11 residues. CDR3 protein: CASSLEAEQFF. The CDR3 region has the DNA TGTGCCAGCAGCTTAGAAGCTGAGCAGTTCTTC.

The genes are TRBV29-1 and TRBJ2-7; 7 bases align to TRBD1. The CDR3 has 12 residues. Germline V gene data show CDR1 as SQVTM and CDR2 as ANQGSEA. Germline trimming cut 6 bases from V and 3 bases from J; bases unmatched to any gene: 5. The DNA of the CDR3 is TGCAGCGTGCGGACAGGTAGCTACGAGCAGTACTTC. Protein sequence: CSVRTGSYEQYF.

V gene TRBV6-1 combines with J gene TRBJ1-3; D is unclear. This CDR3 comprises 16 residues. Trimming took off 0 bases at V and 0 bases at J, with 9 bases between the two ends. Germline V gene sequence: CDR1 MNHNS, CDR2 SASEGT. CDR3: CASSEALWTSGNTIYF. The CDR3 DNA is TGTGCCAGCAGTGAAGCGCTTTGGACCTCTGGAAACACCATATATTTT.

This chain uses TRBV5-4 with TRBJ1-2; no clear D gene. Germline CDR1 reads SGHNT; CDR2 reads YYREEE (reference sequence). This CDR3 has 12 amino acids. Deletions cut 2 bases from V and 4 bases from J, with 6 bases between. The CDR3 DNA is TGTGCCAGCAGCTTCGACCTCTATGGCTACACCTTC. This translates into CASSFDLYGYTF. The entire variable domain, with the rest obtained from reference TRBV5-4 and TRBJ1-2, is as follows: ETGVTQSPTHLIKTRGQQVTLRCSSQSGHNTVSWYQQALGQGPQFIFQYYREEENGRGNFPPRFSGLQFPNYSSELNVNALELDDSALYLCASSFDLYGYTFGSGTRLTVV.

This sequence joins TRBV10-1 and TRBJ2-5; no definite D call. V dropped 4 bases and J dropped 0 bases, with 9 bases sitting between them. Germline V gives CDR1 WNHNN, CDR2 SYGVQD (reference sequence). This CDR3 region has 14 residues. The DNA for the CDR3 is TGCGCCAGCAGTGCAGCCGGTGACCAAGAGACCCAGTACTTC. Translation: CASSAAGDQETQYF.

The gene calls are TRBV28 and TRBJ2-5, with 7 bases lining up with TRBD2. Near its end, the DNA agrees better with TRBJ2-7, so the J call may be wrong. CDR3 length equals 16 residues. CDR1 is MDHEN, CDR2 SYDVKM, per germline. As DNA, the CDR3 is TGTGCCAGCAGTCCAATCGGGGTAGCGGGTTGGTACGAGCAGTACTTC. The encoded protein is CASSPIGVAGWYEQYF.

In its sample, this clone was seen once. The chain has TRBV5-1 and TRBJ2-1, with 10 nucleotides matching TRBD1. This CDR3 comprises 16 residues. Trimming cost V 4 bases and J 6 bases; bases outside gene matches: 10. CDR1 is SGHRS, CDR2 YFSETQ, per germline. The CDR3: CASSPRRDRGSNEQFF. The CDR3 nucleotides read TGCGCCAGCAGCCCCCGCCGGGACAGGGGTTCCAATGAGCAGTTCTTC.

This chain links TRBV19 with TRBJ1-5; 7 bases map to TRBD1. This CDR3 has 16 amino acids. Per the germline V gene, CDR1 is LNHDA and CDR2 is SQIVND (reference sequence). After removal of 6 bases from V and 4 bases from J, the junction contained 12 bases not matched to a gene. The DNA of the CDR3 is TGTGCCAGTAGCCTACGGGAGGGACAGAAGAATCAGCCCCAGCATTTT. Its protein product is CASSLREGQKNQPQHF. The entire variable domain, with the rest obtained from reference TRBV19 and TRBJ1-5, is as follows: DGGITQSPKYLFRKEGQNVTLSCEQNLNHDAMYWYRQDPGQGLRLIYYSQIVNDFQKGDIAEGYSVSREKKESFPLTVTSAQKNPTAFYLCASSLREGQKNQPQHFGDGTRLSIL.

On this clone: The sample has other DNA sequences that encode this CDR3 too. The chain recombines TRBV11-2 with TRBJ2-7; 7 nucleotides line up with TRBD1. V gave up 1 base and J gave up 4 bases; unmatched junction bases: 4. Germline values: CDR1 SGHAT, CDR2 FQNNGV. CDR3 length: 14 amino acids. CDR3 DNA: TGTGCCAGCAGCTTAGGGGGACAGAGTTACGAGCAGTACTTC. It encodes CASSLGGQSYEQYF. The full variable domain, its missing parts supplied by reference TRBV11-2 and TRBJ2-7, is EAGVAQSPRYKIIEKRQSVAFWCNPISGHATLYWYQQILGQGPKLLIQFQNNGVVDDSQLPKDRFSAERLKGVDSTLKIQPAKLEDSAVYLCASSLGGQSYEQYFGPGTRLTVT.

The chain has TRBV7-9 and TRBJ2-5, with 8 bases aligning to TRBD1. The J call is doubtful: the DNA matches TRBJ2-7 better. Germline V CDR1 and CDR2: SEHNR, FQNEAQ (reference sequence). The CDR3 length is 14 residues. The CDR3 here is CASSSTDRAYEQYF. The CDR3 coding sequence is TGTGCCAGCAGCTCCACGGACAGGGCCTACGAGCAGTACTTC.

The chain recombines TRBV7-2 with TRBJ1-1; D is ambiguous. CDR1 is SGHTA, CDR2 FQGNSA, per germline. V was clipped by 1 base and J by 1 base, with 10 bases between them. The CDR3 has 15 residues. Here the CDR3 reads CASSLDSGWNTEAFF. The CDR3 DNA is TGTGCCAGCAGCTTAGATTCAGGTTGGAACACTGAAGCTTTCTTT.

This clone was observed a single time. This chain links TRBV19 with TRBJ2-7; 8 bases align to TRBD2. V was pared by 4 bases and J by 1 base, with 3 bases of the junction left unmatched. There are 14 residues in the CDR3. CDR1 and CDR2 from the germline V gene are LNHDA and SQIVND (reference sequence). CDR3: CASSNLAGSYEQYF. Written as DNA, the CDR3 is TGTGCCAGTAGTAACCTAGCGGGTTCCTACGAGCAGTACTTC.

Remarks on this clone: The same CDR3 is also encoded by other DNA sequences in this sample. This chain links TRBV29-1 with TRBJ1-1; the D gene is possibly TRBD1 (5 bases). The CDR3 covers 13 residues. In germline, CDR1 is SQVTM, CDR2 ANQGSEA. V was pared by 5 bases and J by 0 bases, with 10 bases between. The CDR3 region is CSVWGRMNTEAFF. For the CDR3, the DNA is TGCAGCGTTTGGGGACGGATGAACACTGAAGCTTTCTTT.

The chain carries TRBV30 and TRBJ2-7; tentative D call: TRBD2 (5 bases). The germline CDR1 and CDR2 sequences are GTSNPN and SVGIG (reference sequence). The CDR3 loop spans 14 amino acids. The V gene lost 3 bases and the J gene lost 2 bases, with 14 bases spanning the gap. The CDR3: CAWRKGFGAYEQYF. In DNA, the CDR3 is TGTGCCTGGAGGAAGGGCTTCGGGGCCTACGAGCAGTACTTC. Using reference TRBV30 and TRBJ2-7 for the parts outside the CDR3, the full variable domain is SQTIHQWPATLVQPVGSPLSLECTVEGTSNPNLYWYRQAAGRGLQLLFYSVGIGQISSEVPQNLSASRPQDRQFILSSKKLLLSDSGFYLCAWRKGFGAYEQYFGPGTRLTVT.

The V and J genes are TRBV6-5 and TRBJ2-2; D is unclear. The V end lost 0 bases, the J end lost 6 bases, and 11 bases lay between the germline ends. Germline CDR1 reads MNHEY; CDR2 reads SVGAGI. The CDR3 spans 15 residues. The chain's CDR3 is CASSYSPGSPGELFF. The CDR3 bases are TGTGCCAGCAGTTACTCGCCCGGCTCGCCCGGGGAGCTGTTTTTT.

The V call is TRBV2, the J call TRBJ2-7; D could derive from TRBD1 or TRBD2 (5 bases each). Trimming stripped 2 bases from V and 6 bases from J, with 20 bases between. Germline V gene lookup returns CDR1 SNHLY and CDR2 FYNNEI. The CDR3 has 16 residues. The CDR3 here is CASSELVTVPGGEQYF. CDR3 sequence (DNA): TGTGCCAGCAGTGAACTAGTGACCGTTCCTGGGGGCGAGCAGTACTTC.

The chain combines TRBV10-1 with TRBJ2-1, with 13 nucleotides matching TRBD2. V was clipped by 4 bases and J by 9 bases; unmatched bases: 3. Germline V gene data show CDR1 as WNHNN and CDR2 as SYGVQD (reference sequence). CDR3 length: 14 residues. The CDR3 nucleotides read TGCGCCAGCAGTGGGGGACTAGCGGGAAGTGAGCAGTTCTTC. As protein: CASSGGLAGSEQFF.